This T cell receptor beta chain derives from a study of post-analysis software for immune sequencing data. Unique molecular identifiers were present in the TCR beta cDNA libraries. TCRdb reanalysed the PCR reads using MiXCR and keeps one entry per CDR3 protein. The sample contains approximately 770,000 distinct CDR3 sequences, 46% of which appear only once. Sequencing was performed on blood. This receptor was obtained from a girl aged 10 to 17 with multiple sclerosis.

The CDR3 spells CASGFMNTEAFF. CDR3 bases: TGTGCTAGTGGTTTCATGAACACTGAAGCTTTCTTT. The chain links TRBV12-5 to TRBJ1-1, with D unresolved. V dropped 3 bases and J dropped 0 bases, with 2 bases sitting between them. Germline V lookup: CDR1 LGHNT, CDR2 FRNRAP. The CDR3 runs to 12 residues. Filled out from reference TRBV12-5 and TRBJ1-1, the complete variable domain reads DARVTQTPRHKVTEMGQEVTMRCQPILGHNTVFWYRQTMMQGLELLAYFRNRAPLDDSGMPKDRFSAEMPDATLATLKIQPSEPRDSAVYFCASGFMNTEAFFGQGTRLTVV.